This TCR beta chain was identified during a study of blood T cell repertoires in COVID-19. Overall study: In each case, the material was cDNA or gDNA derived from T cells, B-cell-depleted T cells, or PBMCs.

Repertoires were generated with immunoSEQ multiplex PCR, while TCRdb's copy carries only in-frame clones and drops some. The top ten hold 1.2% of the sample, which has 120,000 or so clones, roughly 84% seen once. CDR1 and CDR2 from the germline V gene are SNHLY and FYNNEI. Trimming removed 6 bases from V and 7 bases from J; junction bases left unmatched: 9. The CDR3 is 14 amino acids. Sequenced material: peripheral blood. The chain carries TRBV2 and TRBJ2-7; TRBD1 aligns across 10 bases. The sequence was collected from a woman over 75 with acute or convalescent COVID-19. The CDR3 region has the DNA TGTGCCAGCAGGGGACAGGGGATTTTGGATGAGCAGTACTTC. As protein: CASRGQGILDEQYF.